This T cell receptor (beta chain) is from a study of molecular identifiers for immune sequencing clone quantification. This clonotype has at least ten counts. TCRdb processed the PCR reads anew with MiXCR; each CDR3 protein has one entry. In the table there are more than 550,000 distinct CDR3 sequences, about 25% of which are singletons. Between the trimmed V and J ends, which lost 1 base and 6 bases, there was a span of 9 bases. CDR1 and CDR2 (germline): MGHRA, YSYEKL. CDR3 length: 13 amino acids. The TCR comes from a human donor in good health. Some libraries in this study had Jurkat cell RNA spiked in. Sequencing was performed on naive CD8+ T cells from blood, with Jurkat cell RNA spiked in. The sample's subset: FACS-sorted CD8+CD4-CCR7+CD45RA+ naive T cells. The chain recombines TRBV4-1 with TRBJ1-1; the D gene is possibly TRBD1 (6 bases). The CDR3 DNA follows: TGCGCCAGCAGCCAAGTGGGGGGGCCTGAAGCTTTCTTT. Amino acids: CASSQVGGPEAFF.